Shown below are 2 T cell receptor beta chains from a single sample sequenced in a study of early T cells in non-severe SARS-CoV-2 infection. TCRdb reprocessed the 5' RACE reads with MiXCR, giving one entry per CDR3 protein. The sample consists of 55,000 to 70,000 distinct CDR3 sequences, roughly a tenth of them appearing once. The sample was whole blood. These receptors came from an adult who was a healthcare worker with PCR-confirmed SARS-CoV-2 infection or an uninfected control (not recorded which).

This clonotype was seen a few times. The V gene is TRBV18, the J gene TRBJ2-7, with 12 bases aligning to TRBD1. This CDR3 spans 16 amino acids. The germline V gene has CDR1 KGHSH and CDR2 LQKENI. V dropped 2 bases and J dropped 2; count of bases not matched to a gene: 4. CDR3 region: CASSPGTGGWTYEQYF. The CDR3 coding sequence is TGTGCCAGCTCACCAGGGACAGGGGGCTGGACCTACGAGCAGTACTTC. Full variable domain (remainder filled in from reference TRBV18 and TRBJ2-7): NAGVMQNPRHLVRRRGQEARLRCSPMKGHSHVYWYRQLPEEGLKFMVYLQKENIIDESGMPKERFSAEFPKEGPSILRIQQVVRGDSAAYFCASSPGTGGWTYEQYFGPGTRLTVT.

The V gene is TRBV12-3 or TRBV12-4, the J gene TRBJ1-6; TRBD1 aligns across 7 bases. V lost 3 bases to trimming and J lost 7 bases; unmatched junction nucleotides: 6. The CDR3 loop spans 15 amino acids. CDR3 in amino acids: CASSLGTVGNSPLHF. The CDR3 DNA follows: TGTGCCAGCAGTTTGGGGACAGTCGGGAATTCACCCCTCCACTTT.